This TCR beta chain derives from a study of OX40 agonist ivuxolimab in advanced cancers. On the study more broadly: Partial responses were recorded for three patients, including one with hepatocellular carcinoma and two with cutaneous melanoma.

TCRdb's table, derived via immunoSEQ multiplex PCR, lists solely in-frame clones and lacks some. The sample includes some 75,000 clones, roughly 84% of them seen just once. Study conclusions and caveats: Dosing at 0.1 to 3.0 mg/kg was accompanied by clonal expansion of CD4+ and CD8+ blood T cells by week 6. The study found among the lowest clonal expansion in partial responders at 0.1-3.0 mg/kg.

Blood was sampled at baseline, cycle 4 day 1, and cycle 7 day 1. In regard to this clone: Its specificity is not known.

The CDR3 is 15 amino acids. CDR1 MNHEY and CDR2 SVGAGI come from the germline V gene. Losses at the gene ends were 4 bases for V and 6 bases for J; bases not matched to a gene: 7. Sequencing was performed on CD4+ or CD8+ T cells sorted from blood, taken in a trial of the OX40 agonist ivuxolimab. J is TRBJ2-1 and V is TRBV6-5; the match to TRBD2 covers 9 bases. The clonotype originates from an adult with an advanced solid tumor such as melanoma, head and neck, liver or kidney cancer. The CDR3 DNA reads TGTGCCAGCAGTTTGGTTAGCGGGAGTGGCAATGAGCAGTTCTTC. It codes for CASSLVSGSGNEQFF.